One TCR beta chain is described in this entry. Its antigen is as yet unknown. This entry is derived from a study of shared clonotypes between healthy human individuals. Every donor, a Caucasian adult, lived in Nashville, Tennessee. Germline V CDR1 and CDR2: SQVTM, ANQGSEA. The CDR3 length is 16 residues. V shed 4 bases, J shed 4 bases, and the junction held 10 bases outside the gene matches. The study's findings and limits: Sorted-subset samples were not fully sequenced, rarefaction indicated.

DNA at around 190 ng, around 30,000 T cell genomes, went into sorted-subset replicate PCRs. Assay used: immunoSEQ multiplex PCR; TCRdb lists only in-frame clones, some missing. Of 2 million to 3 million clones in the sample, around nine tenths were seen once. This TCR came from a man between 18 and 29 years old in good health. The sequenced sample consisted of naive CD4+ T cells sorted from blood. As to subset: CD45RA+ positively selected. The chain joins TRBV29-1 to TRBJ1-3, with 10 bases that match TRBD1. The CDR3 loop reads CSVGSWTGGLGNTIYF. CDR3 sequence (DNA): TGCAGCGTTGGCTCCTGGACAGGGGGATTGGGAAACACCATATATTTT.